This TCR beta chain was recorded in a study of CD8 T cells in ankylosing spondylitis. Study-wide points: What appeared characteristic of ankylosing spondylitis blood was a TCR beta motif of seven to nine highly homologous variants. There were earlier reports of some motif variants in reactive arthritis synovial fluid and blood. A CD8+ phenotype characterized the disease-linked clones, which were relatively rare in peripheral blood.

This clonotype was recorded at least ten times. Its antigen is currently unknown. TCRdb processed the 5' RACE reads anew with MiXCR; each CDR3 protein has one entry. The table lists around 250,000 distinct CDR3 sequences, 9.5% to 12% of them singletons. Specimen: blood, either unsorted or a sorted T cell fraction (not recorded which). This clonotype was sampled from a male donor with ankylosing spondylitis or in good health (not recorded which).

CDR3 residues: CSIGQANYGYTF. CDR3 in DNA: TGCAGTATAGGACAGGCTAACTATGGCTACACCTTC. This chain connects TRBV20-1 to TRBJ1-2, with TRBD1 matching over 7 bases. This CDR3 has 12 residues. Losses at the gene ends were 8 bases for V and 0 bases for J; bases not matched to a gene: 3. Germline CDR1 and CDR2: DFQATT and SNEGSKA (reference sequence).